This TCR beta chain was found in a study of T cell clonotyping in hematopoietic cell transplantation. Sequencing used immunoSEQ multiplex PCR; TCRdb keeps in-frame clones, though not all of them. Here the sample spans about 36,000 clones, roughly 88% being singletons. Trimming left V 5 bases short and J 8 bases short, with 23 bases between. Germline V CDR1 and CDR2: SGDLS, YYNGEE. This CDR3 has 16 residues. The sequencing input was peripheral blood mononuclear cells. This TCR was recovered from a woman aged 40 to 50 in good health. Some clones in this sample may be carry-over from other donors' samples. This chain uses TRBV9 with TRBJ2-1, with TRBD2 as a possible D gene (5 bases). CDR3 amino acids: CASSAGRNGGVDEQFF. The CDR3 DNA reads TGTGCCAGCAGTGCCGGAAGAAACGGAGGAGTGGATGAGCAGTTCTTC. The entire variable domain, with the rest obtained from reference TRBV9 and TRBJ2-1, is as follows: DSGVTQTPKHLITATGQRVTLRCSPRSGDLSVYWYQQSLDQGLQFLIQYYNGEERAKGNILERFSAQQFPDLHSELNLSSLELGDSALYFCASSAGRNGGVDEQFFGPGTRLTVL.